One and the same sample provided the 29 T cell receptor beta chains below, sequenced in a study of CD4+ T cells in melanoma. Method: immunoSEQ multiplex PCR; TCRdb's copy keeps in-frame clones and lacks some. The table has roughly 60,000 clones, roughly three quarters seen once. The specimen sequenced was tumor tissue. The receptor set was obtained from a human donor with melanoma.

The CDR3 loop is CASRSDSLSGNTIYF. CDR3 DNA sequence: TGTGCCAGTAGGAGCGACAGCCTCTCTGGAAACACCATATATTTT. This chain links TRBV19 with TRBJ1-3, with D perhaps TRBD1 (5 bases). CDR1 and CDR2 (germline): LNHDA, SQIVND (reference sequence). CDR3 length: 15 residues. V was shortened by 6 bases and J by 0 bases, with 12 bases between the two germline ends.

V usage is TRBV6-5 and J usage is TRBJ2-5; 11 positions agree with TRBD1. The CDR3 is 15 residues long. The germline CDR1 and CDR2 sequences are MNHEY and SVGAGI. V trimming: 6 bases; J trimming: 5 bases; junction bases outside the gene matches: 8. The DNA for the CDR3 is TGTGCCAGCAGCCTCGGACAGGGGGCGAGGGAGACCCAGTACTTC. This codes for CASSLGQGARETQYF.

This chain's CDR3 is CASKQGLNQPQHF. The DNA for the CDR3 is TGTGCCAGCAAACAGGGCTTGAATCAGCCCCAGCATTTT. This chain links TRBV28 with TRBJ1-5; tentatively, D is TRBD1 (6 bases). V lost 7 bases and J lost 4, with 11 bases in between. This CDR3 is 13 amino acids long. In germline, CDR1 is MDHEN, CDR2 SYDVKM.

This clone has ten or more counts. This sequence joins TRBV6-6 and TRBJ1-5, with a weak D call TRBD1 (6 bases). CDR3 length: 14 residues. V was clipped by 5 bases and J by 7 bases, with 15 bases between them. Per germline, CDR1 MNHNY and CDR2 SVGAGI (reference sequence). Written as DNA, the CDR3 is TGTGCCAGCAGTCACACAGGGATATCCCAGCCCCAGCATTTT. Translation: CASSHTGISQPQHF.

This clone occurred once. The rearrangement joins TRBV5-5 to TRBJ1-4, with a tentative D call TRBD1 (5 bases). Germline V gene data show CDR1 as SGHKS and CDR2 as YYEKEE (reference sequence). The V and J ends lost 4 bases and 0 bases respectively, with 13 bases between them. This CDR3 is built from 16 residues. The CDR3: CASSPWGVATNEKLFF. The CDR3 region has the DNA TGTGCCAGCAGCCCCTGGGGGGTTGCAACTAATGAAAAACTGTTTTTT.

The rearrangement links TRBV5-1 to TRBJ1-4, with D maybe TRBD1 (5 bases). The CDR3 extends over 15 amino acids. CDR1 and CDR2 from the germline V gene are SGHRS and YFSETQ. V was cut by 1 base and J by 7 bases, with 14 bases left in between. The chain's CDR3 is CASSLLTRAIEKLFF. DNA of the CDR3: TGCGCCAGCAGCTTGTTGACCAGGGCGATTGAAAAACTGTTTTTT.

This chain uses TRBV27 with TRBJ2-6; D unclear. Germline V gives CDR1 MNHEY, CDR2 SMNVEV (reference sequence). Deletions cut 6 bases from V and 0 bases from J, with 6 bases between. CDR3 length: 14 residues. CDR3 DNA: TGTGCCAGCAGCTACTACTCTGGGGCCAACGTCCTGACTTTC. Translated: CASSYYSGANVLTF.

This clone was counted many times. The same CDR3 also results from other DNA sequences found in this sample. CDR3 DNA: TGTGCCAGCAGTTACGGTGCAGGGCAAGAGACCCAGTACTTC. It specifies CASSYGAGQETQYF. The genes are TRBV6-5 and TRBJ2-5; the D gene is possibly TRBD1 (5 bases). Germline assignment: CDR1 MNHEY and CDR2 SVGAGI. The CDR3 sequence is 14 residues long. V was trimmed by 2 bases and J by 2 bases, leaving 9 bases between them.

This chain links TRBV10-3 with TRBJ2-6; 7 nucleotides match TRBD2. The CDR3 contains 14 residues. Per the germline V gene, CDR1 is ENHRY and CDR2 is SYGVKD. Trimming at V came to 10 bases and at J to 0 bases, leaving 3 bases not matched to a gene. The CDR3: CATAGDSGANVLTF. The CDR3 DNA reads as TGTGCCACCGCGGGGGACTCTGGGGCCAACGTCCTGACTTTC.

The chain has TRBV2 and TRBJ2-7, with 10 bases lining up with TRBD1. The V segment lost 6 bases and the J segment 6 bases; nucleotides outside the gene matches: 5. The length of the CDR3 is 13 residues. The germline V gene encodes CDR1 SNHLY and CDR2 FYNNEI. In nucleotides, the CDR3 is TGTGCCAGCAGCACCGGGACAGGGGTCGAGCAGTACTTC. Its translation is CASSTGTGVEQYF.

The CDR3: CASSPIFNEQFF. The CDR3 region has the DNA TGTGCCAGCAGCCCCATCTTCAATGAGCAGTTCTTC. This chain links TRBV7-8 with TRBJ2-1; D is ambiguous. V was clipped by 5 bases and J by 6 bases, with 8 bases between them. The CDR3 is 12 amino acids. The germline CDR1 and CDR2 sequences are SGHVS and FQNEAQ.

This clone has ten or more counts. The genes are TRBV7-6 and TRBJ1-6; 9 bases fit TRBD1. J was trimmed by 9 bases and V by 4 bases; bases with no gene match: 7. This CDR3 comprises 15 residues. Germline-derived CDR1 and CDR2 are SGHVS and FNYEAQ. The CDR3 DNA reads TGTGCCAGCAGCTCCTCACAGGGGGCAGGTTCACCCCTCCACTTT. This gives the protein CASSSSQGAGSPLHF. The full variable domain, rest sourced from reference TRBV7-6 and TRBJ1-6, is GAGVSQSPRYKVTKRGQDVALRCDPISGHVSLYWYRQALGQGPEFLTYFNYEAQQDKSGLPNDRFSAERPEGSISTLTIQRTEQRDSAMYRCASSSSQGAGSPLHFGNGTRLTVT.

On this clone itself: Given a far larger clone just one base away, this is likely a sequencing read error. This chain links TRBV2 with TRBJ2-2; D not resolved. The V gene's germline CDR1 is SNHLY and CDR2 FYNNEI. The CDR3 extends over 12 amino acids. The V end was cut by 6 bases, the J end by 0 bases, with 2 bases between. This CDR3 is CASSTNTGELFF. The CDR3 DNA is TGTGCCAGCAGCACGAACACCGGGGAGCTGTTTTTT.

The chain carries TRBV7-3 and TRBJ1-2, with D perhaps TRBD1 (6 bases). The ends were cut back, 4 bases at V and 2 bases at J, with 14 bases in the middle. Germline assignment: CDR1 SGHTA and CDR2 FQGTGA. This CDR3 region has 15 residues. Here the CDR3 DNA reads TGTGCCAGCAGCTCCACGGTGAGGGGGAACTATGGCTACACCTTC. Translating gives CASSSTVRGNYGYTF.

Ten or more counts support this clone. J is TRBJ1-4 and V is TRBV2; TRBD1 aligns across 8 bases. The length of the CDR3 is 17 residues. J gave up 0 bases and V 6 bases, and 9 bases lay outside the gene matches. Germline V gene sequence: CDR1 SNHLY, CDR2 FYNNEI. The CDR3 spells CASSTDRGRATNEKLFF. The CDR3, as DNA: TGTGCCAGCAGCACCGACAGGGGACGGGCAACTAATGAAAAACTGTTTTTT. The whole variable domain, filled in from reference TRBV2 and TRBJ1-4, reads EPEVTQTPSHQVTQMGQEVILRCVPISNHLYFYWYRQILGQKVEFLVSFYNNEISEKSEIFDDQFSVERPDGSNFTLKIRSTKLEDSAMYFCASSTDRGRATNEKLFFGSGTQLSVL.

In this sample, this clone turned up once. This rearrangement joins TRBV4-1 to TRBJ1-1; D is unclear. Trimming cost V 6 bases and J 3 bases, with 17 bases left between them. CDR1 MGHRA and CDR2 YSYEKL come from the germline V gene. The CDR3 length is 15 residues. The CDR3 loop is CASSPSGSVDTEAFF. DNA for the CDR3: TGCGCCAGCAGTCCTTCCGGGTCCGTGGACACTGAAGCTTTCTTT.

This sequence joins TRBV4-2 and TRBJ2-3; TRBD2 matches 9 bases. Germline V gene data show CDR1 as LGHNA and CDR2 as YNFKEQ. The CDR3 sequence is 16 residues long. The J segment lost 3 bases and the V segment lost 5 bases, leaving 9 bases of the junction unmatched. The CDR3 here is CASSFGGGAGTDTQYF. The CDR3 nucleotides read TGTGCCAGCAGCTTCGGCGGGGGGGCCGGTACAGATACGCAGTATTTT.

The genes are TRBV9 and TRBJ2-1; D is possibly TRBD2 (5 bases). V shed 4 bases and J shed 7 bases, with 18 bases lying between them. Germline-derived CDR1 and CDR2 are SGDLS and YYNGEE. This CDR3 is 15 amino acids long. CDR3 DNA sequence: TGTGCCAGCAGCAGAACCATCCTGCGGGTTAATGAGCAGTTCTTC. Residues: CASSRTILRVNEQFF.

DNA of the CDR3: TGTGCCAGCACAAAGGATGGGCCGGGACGCATATTAGAGACCCAGTACTTC. It codes for CASTKDGPGRILETQYF. The gene calls are TRBV28 and TRBJ2-5; possibly TRBD1 or TRBD2 for D (5 bases each). Trimming cost V 7 bases and J 4 bases, with 25 bases left between them. The CDR3 sequence is 17 residues long. Germline values: CDR1 MDHEN, CDR2 SYDVKM.

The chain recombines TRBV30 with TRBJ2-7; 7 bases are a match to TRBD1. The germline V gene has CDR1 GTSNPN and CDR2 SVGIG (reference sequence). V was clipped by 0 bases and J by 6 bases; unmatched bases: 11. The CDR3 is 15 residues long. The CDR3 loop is CAWSVWGTVPLEQYF. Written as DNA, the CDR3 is TGTGCCTGGAGTGTATGGGGGACAGTCCCCCTCGAGCAGTACTTC.

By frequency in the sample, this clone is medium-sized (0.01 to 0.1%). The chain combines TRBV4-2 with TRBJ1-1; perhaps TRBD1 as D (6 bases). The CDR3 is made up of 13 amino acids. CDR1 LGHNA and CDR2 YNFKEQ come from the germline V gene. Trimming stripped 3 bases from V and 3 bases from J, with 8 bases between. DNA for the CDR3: TGTGCCAGCAGCCAGACAGGAGACACTGAAGCTTTCTTT. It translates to CASSQTGDTEAFF.

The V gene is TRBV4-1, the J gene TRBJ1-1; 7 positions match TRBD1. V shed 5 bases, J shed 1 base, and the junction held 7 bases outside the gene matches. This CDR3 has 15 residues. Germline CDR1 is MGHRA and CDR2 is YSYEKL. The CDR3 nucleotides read TGCGCCAGCAGCTACCGACAGGGACAGAACACTGAAGCTTTCTTT. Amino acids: CASSYRQGQNTEAFF.

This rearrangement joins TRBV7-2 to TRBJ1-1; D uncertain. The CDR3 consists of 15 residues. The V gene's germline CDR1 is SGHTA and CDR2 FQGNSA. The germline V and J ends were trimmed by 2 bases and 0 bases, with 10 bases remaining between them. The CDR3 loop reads CASSLLKGMNTEAFF. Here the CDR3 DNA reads TGTGCCAGCAGCTTATTGAAGGGCATGAACACTGAAGCTTTCTTT.

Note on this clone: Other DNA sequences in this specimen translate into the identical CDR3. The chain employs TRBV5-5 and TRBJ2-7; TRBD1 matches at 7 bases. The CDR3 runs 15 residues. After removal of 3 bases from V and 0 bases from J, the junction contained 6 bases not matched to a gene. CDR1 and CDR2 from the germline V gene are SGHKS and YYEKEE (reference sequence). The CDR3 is CASSSGQAISYEQYF. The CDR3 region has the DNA TGTGCCAGCAGCTCCGGACAGGCAATCTCCTACGAGCAGTACTTC. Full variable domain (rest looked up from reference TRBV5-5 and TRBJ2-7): DAGVTQSPTHLIKTRGQQVTLRCSPISGHKSVSWYQQVLGQGPQFIFQYYEKEERGRGNFPDRFSARQFPNYSSELNVNALLLGDSALYLCASSSGQAISYEQYFGPGTRLTVT.

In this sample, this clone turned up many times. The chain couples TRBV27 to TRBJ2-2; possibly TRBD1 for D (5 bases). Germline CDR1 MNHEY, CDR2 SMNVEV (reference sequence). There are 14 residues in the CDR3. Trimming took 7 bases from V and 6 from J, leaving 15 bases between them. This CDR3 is CASTLGLGAGELFF. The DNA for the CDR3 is TGTGCCAGCACCCTGGGCCTAGGGGCCGGGGAGCTGTTTTTT.

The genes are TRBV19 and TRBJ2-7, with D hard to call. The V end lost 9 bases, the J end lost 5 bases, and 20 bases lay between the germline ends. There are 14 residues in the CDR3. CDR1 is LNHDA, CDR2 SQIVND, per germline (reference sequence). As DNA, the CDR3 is TGTGCCAGCCTTAGCATGGGCGACACACACGAGCAGTACTTC. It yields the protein CASLSMGDTHEQYF.

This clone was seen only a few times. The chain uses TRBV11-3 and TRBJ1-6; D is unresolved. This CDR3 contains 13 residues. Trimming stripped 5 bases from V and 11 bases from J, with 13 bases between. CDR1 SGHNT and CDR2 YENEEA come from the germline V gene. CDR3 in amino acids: CASSLNPAAPLHF. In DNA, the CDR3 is TGTGCCAGCAGCCTAAACCCTGCTGCACCCCTCCACTTT.

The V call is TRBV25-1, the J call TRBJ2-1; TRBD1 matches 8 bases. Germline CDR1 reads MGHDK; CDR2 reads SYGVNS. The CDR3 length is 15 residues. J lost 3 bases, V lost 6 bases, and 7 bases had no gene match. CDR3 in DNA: TGTGCCAGCAGAGGACAGGGCGCTAACTACAATGAGCAGTTCTTC. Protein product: CASRGQGANYNEQFF.

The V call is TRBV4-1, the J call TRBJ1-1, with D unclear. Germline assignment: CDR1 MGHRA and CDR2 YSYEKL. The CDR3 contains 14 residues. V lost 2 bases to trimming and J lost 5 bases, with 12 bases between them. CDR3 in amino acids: CASSQPGGRTEAFF. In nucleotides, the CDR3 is TGCGCCAGCAGCCAACCGGGAGGGAGGACTGAAGCTTTCTTT.